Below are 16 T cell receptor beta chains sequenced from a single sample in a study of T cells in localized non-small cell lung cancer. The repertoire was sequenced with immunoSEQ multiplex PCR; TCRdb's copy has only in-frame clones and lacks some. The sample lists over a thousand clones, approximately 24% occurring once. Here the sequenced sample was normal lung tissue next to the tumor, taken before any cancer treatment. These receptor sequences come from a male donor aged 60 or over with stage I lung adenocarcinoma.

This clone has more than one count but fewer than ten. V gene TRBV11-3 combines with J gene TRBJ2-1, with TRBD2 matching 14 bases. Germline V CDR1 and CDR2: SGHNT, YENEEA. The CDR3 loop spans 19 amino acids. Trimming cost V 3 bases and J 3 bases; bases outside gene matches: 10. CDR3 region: CASSFRRLAGGIDYNEQFF. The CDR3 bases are TGTGCCAGCAGCTTCCGGAGACTAGCGGGAGGGATCGACTACAATGAGCAGTTCTTC.

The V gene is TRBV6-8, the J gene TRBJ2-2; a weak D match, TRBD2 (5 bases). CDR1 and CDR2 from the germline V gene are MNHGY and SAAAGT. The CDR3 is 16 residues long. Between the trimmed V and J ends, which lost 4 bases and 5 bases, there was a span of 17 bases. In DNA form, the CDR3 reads TGTGCCAGCAGTTTTGGACGAACGCCGGGAACCGGGGAGCTGTTTTTT. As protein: CASSFGRTPGTGELFF.

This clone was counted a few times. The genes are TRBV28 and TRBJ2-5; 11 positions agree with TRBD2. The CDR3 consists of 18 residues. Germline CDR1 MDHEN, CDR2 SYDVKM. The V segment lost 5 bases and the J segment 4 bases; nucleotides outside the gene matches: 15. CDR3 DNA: TGTGCCAGCAGTCCCCCCCTAGCGGGAGGCCCGAGGGGAGAGACCCAGTACTTC. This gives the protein CASSPPLAGGPRGETQYF.

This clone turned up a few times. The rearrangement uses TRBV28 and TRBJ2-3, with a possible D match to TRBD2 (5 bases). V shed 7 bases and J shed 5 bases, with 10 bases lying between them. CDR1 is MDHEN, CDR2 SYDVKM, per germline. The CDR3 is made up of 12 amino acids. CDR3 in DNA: TGTGCCAGCACCCGAGGGCTAGATACGCAGTATTTT. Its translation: CASTRGLDTQYF.

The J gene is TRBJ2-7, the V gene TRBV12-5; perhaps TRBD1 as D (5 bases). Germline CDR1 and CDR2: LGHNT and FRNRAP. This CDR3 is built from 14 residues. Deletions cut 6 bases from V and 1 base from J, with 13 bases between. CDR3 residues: CASGPSTESYEQYF. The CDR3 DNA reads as TGTGCTAGTGGCCCATCGACAGAGTCCTACGAGCAGTACTTC.

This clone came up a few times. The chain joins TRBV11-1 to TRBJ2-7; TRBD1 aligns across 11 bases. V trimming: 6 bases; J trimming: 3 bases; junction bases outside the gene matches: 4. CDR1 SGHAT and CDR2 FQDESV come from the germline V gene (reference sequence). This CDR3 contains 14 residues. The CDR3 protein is CASSRTGGLYEQYF. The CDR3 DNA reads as TGTGCCAGCAGTCGGACAGGGGGCCTCTACGAGCAGTACTTC.

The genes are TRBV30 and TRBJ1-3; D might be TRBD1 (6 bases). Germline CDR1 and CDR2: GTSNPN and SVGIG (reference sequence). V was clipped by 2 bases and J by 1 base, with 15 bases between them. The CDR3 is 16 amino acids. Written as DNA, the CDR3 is TGTGCCTGGAGTCATTTGACAGGAGGTTCTGGAAACACCATATATTTT. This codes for CAWSHLTGGSGNTIYF.

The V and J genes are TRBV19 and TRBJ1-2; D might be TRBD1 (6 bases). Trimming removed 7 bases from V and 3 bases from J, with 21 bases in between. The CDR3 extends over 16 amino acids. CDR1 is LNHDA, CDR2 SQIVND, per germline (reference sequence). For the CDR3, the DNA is TGTGCCAGTACAAATCCTACAGGGTCTTACGACTATGGCTACACCTTC. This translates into CASTNPTGSYDYGYTF.

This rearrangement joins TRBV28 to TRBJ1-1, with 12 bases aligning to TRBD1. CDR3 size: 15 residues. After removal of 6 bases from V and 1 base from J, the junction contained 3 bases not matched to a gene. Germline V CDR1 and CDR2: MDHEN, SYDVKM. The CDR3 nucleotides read TGTGCCAGCAGGGGACAGGGGGCTGGGAACACTGAAGCTTTCTTT. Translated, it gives CASRGQGAGNTEAFF.

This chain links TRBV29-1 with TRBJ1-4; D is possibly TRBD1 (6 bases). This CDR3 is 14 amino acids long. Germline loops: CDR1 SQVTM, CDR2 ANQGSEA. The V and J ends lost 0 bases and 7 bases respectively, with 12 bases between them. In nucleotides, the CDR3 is TGCAGCGTTGAAGACGGGGGGCAGGGTGAAAAACTGTTTTTT. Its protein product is CSVEDGGQGEKLFF.

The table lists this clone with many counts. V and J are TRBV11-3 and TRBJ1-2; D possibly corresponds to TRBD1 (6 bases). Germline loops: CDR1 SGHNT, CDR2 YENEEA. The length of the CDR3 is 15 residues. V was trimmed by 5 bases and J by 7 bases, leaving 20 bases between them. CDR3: CASSLQPGGLGGYTF. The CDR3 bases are TGTGCCAGCAGCCTCCAACCCGGGGGGCTGGGTGGCTACACCTTC.

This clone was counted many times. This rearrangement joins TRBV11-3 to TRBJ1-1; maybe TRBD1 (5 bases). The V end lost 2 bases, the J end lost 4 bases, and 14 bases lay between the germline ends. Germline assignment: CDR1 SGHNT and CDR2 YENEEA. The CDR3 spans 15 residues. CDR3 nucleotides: TGTGCCAGCAGCTTAACGAATCAGGGCGTCACTGAAGCTTTCTTT. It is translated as CASSLTNQGVTEAFF.

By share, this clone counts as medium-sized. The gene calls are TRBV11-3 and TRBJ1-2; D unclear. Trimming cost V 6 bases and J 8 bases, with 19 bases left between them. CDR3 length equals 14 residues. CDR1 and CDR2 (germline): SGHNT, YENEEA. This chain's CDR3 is CASSLLMEGGGYTF. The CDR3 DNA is TGTGCCAGCAGTTTGCTTATGGAGGGAGGCGGCTACACCTTC.

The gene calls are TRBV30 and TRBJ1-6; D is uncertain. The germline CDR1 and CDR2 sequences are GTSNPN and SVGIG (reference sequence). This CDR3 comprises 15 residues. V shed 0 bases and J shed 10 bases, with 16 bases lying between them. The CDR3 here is CAWSVLGIGSSPLHF. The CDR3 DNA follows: TGTGCCTGGAGTGTACTAGGGATCGGGAGCTCACCCCTCCACTTT.

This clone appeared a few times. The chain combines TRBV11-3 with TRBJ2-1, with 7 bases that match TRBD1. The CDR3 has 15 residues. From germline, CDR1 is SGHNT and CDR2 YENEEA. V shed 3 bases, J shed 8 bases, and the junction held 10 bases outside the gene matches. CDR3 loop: CASSFTGDGRYEQFF. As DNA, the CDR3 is TGTGCCAGCAGCTTTACAGGGGACGGCCGATATGAGCAGTTCTTC.

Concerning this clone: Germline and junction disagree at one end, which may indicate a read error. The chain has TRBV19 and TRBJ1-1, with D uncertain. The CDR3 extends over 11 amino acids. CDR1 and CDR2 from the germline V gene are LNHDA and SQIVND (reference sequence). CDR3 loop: CASSIDLLVVF. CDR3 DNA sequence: TGTGCCAGTAGTATAGATCTTCTGGTGGTCTTT. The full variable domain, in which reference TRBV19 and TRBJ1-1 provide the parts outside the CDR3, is DGGITQSPKYLFRKEGQNVTLSCEQNLNHDAMYWYRQDPGQGLRLIYYSQIVNDFQKGDIAEGYSVSREKKESFPLTVTSAQKNPTAFYLCASSIDLLVVFGQGTRLTVV.